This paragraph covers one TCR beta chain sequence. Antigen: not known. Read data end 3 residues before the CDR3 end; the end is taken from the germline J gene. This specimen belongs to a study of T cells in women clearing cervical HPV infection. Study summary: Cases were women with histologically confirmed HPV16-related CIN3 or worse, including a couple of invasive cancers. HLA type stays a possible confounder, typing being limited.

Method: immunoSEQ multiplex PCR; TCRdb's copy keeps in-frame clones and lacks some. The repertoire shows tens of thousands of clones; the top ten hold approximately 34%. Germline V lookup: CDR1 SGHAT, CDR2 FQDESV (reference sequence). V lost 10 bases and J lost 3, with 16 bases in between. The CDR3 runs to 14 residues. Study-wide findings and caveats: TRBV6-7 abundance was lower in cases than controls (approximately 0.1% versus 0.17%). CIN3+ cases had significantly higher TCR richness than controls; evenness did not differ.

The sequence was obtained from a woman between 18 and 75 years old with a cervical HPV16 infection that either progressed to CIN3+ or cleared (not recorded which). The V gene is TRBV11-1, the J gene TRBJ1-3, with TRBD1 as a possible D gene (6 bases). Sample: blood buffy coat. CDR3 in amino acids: CATMDSSVGNTIYF. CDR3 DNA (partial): TGTGCCACCATGGACAGTTCGGTTGGAAACACC.